The TCR beta chain described here comes from a study of neoadjuvant nivolumab and ipilimumab in lung cancer. Germline V gene sequence: CDR1 LNHDA, CDR2 SQIVND (reference sequence). V shed 9 bases and J 2 bases; nucleotides not matched to a gene: 7. The CDR3 runs 13 residues. TCRdb's copy holds only in-frame clones and misses some; the assay was immunoSEQ multiplex PCR. The sample lists 8,000 to 10,000 clones, around 85% seen once, with about 3.3% in the top ten. The sample here was peripheral blood, taken before neoadjuvant nivolumab, alone or with ipilimumab. The TCR comes from an adult with non-small cell lung cancer. V is TRBV19 and J is TRBJ2-7, with TRBD1 matching 7 bases. The CDR3 sequence: CASAVQGTYEQYF. CDR3 sequence (DNA): TGTGCCAGCGCTGTACAGGGGACCTACGAGCAGTACTTC.